These T cell receptor beta chains were read from a single sample in a study of blood T cells in healthy people across ages. TCRdb re-called the 5' RACE reads with MiXCR, one entry per CDR3 protein. The sample contains about 830,000 distinct CDR3 sequences, around 68% of which appear only once. Material for sequencing was blood. These receptors all stem from a man younger than 40 in good health. Both conserved end residues are part of each CDR3. D genes are given only for firm matches. Size tells how often a clone was seen (once, few, many) or the class of an expanded clone, and some rows leave it out.

d_call,clone_size,cdr3_length,v_call,j_call,cdr3_aa,cdr3_nt
TRBD2,NA,14,TRBV20-1,TRBJ2-3,CSAVLAGGLNTQYF,TGCAGTGCAGTACTAGCGGGGGGGCTAAATACGCAGTATTTT
NA,once,15,TRBV6-6,TRBJ2-3,CASSYFAGPTDTQYF,TGTGCCAGCAGTTATTTTGCAGGGCCCACAGATACGCAGTATTTT
NA,NA,13,TRBV7-8,TRBJ2-7,CASSVEWEGGQYF,TGTGCCAGCAGCGTGGAGTGGGAGGGGGGGCAGTACTTC
TRBD2,NA,15,TRBV18,TRBJ2-1,CASSPGRLAFDEQFF,TGTGCCAGCTCACCGGGCAGACTAGCGTTCGATGAGCAGTTCTTC
NA,NA,14,TRBV27,TRBJ1-1,CASSLFTANTEAFF,TGTGCCAGCAGTTTATTCACGGCGAACACTGAAGCTTTCTTT
NA,NA,12,TRBV20-1,TRBJ1-1,CSARPGKGEAFF,TGCAGTGCTAGGCCTGGGAAGGGTGAAGCTTTCTTT
TRBD1,NA,11,TRBV7-3,TRBJ2-1,CASSPGTGAFF,TGTGCCAGCAGCCCTGGGACAGGGGCGTTCTTC
TRBD1,few,16,TRBV3-1,TRBJ2-6,CASRRGRASGANVLTF,TGTGCCAGCCGTAGGGGGCGCGCGTCTGGGGCCAACGTCCTGACTTTC
TRBD1,NA,17,TRBV4-3,TRBJ2-7,CASSQDFADRLPYEQYF,TGCGCCAGCAGCCAAGATTTCGCGGACAGGCTTCCCTACGAGCAGTACTTC
NA,NA,16,TRBV4-3,TRBJ1-6,CASSQRVDRHNSPLHF,TGCGCCAGCAGCCAAAGGGTCGACAGACATAATTCACCCCTCCACTTT
NA,NA,15,TRBV20-1,TRBJ2-4,CSATLEGLPQNIQYF,TGCAGTGCTACTTTGGAGGGCCTTCCACAAAACATTCAGTACTTC
TRBD2,NA,15,TRBV7-2,TRBJ2-3,CASSLGGGADRKQYF,TGTGCCAGCAGCTTAGGCGGGGGGGCTGATCGTAAGCAGTATTTT
NA,few,12,TRBV29-1,TRBJ2-1,CSVGGYYNEQFF,TGCAGCGTTGGGGGCTACTACAATGAGCAGTTCTTC
NA,NA,15,TRBV4-2,TRBJ2-7,CASSQGDSVGYEQYF,TGTGCCAGCAGCCAAGGGGATAGCGTAGGCTACGAGCAGTACTTC
TRBD1,NA,15,TRBV15,TRBJ2-7,CATSNRDRGYPGQYF,TGTGCCACCAGCAACCGGGACAGGGGTTACCCCGGGCAGTACTTC
TRBD1,few,14,TRBV12-3/TRBV12-4,TRBJ2-7,CASSETGGPGEQYF,TGTGCCAGCAGCGAAACAGGGGGACCCGGGGAGCAGTACTTC
TRBD1,NA,16,TRBV10-3,TRBJ1-2,CAISVQPTGTGNGYTF,TGTGCCATCAGTGTCCAACCCACCGGGACAGGGAATGGCTACACCTTC
NA,NA,13,TRBV20-1,TRBJ2-2,CSARGGDTGELFF,TGCAGTGCTAGAGGGGGGGACACCGGGGAGCTGTTTTTT
NA,NA,14,TRBV10-3,TRBJ1-4,CAISDDSTNEKLFF,TGTGCCATCAGTGATGATTCAACTAATGAAAAACTGTTTTTT
NA,NA,15,TRBV4-1,TRBJ1-5,CASSQDNRSNQPQHF,TGCGCCAGCAGCCAAGATAACAGGAGCAATCAGCCCCAGCATTTT
TRBD1,NA,14,TRBV28,TRBJ1-4,CASTRTGTNEKLFF,TGTGCCAGCACCCGGACAGGAACTAATGAAAAACTGTTTTTT
TRBD1,NA,12,TRBV10-3,TRBJ1-2,CAITADRLDYTF,TGTGCCATCACCGCGGACAGGCTAGACTACACCTTC
NA,NA,15,TRBV6-5,TRBJ2-4,CASSTRTEAKNIQYF,TGTGCCAGCAGTACACGGACAGAAGCCAAAAACATTCAGTACTTC
TRBD2,NA,15,TRBV2,TRBJ2-1,CASSIPGGSYNEQFF,TGTGCCAGCAGCATTCCGGGGGGCTCCTACAATGAGCAGTTCTTC
NA,NA,13,TRBV6-5,TRBJ2-5,CASRPSVGETQYF,TGTGCCAGCAGACCTAGCGTAGGAGAGACCCAGTACTTC
NA,few,10,TRBV30,TRBJ2-7,CAWSGYEQYF,TGTGCCTGGAGTGGCTACGAGCAGTACTTC
TRBD2,NA,16,TRBV11-2,TRBJ2-5,CASRIGLAGAQETQYF,TGTGCCAGCAGGATAGGACTAGCGGGGGCCCAAGAGACCCAGTACTTC
TRBD1,NA,14,TRBV5-1,TRBJ2-1,CASSRPGTGYEQFF,TGCGCCAGCAGCCGTCCCGGGACAGGGTATGAGCAGTTCTTC
TRBD1,few,15,TRBV4-2,TRBJ1-4,CASSQEWTGKEKLFF,TGTGCCAGCAGCCAAGAGTGGACAGGGAAGGAAAAACTGTTTTTT
TRBD2,NA,15,TRBV29-1,TRBJ2-3,CSGETSGGAADTQYF,TGCAGCGGGGAAACTAGCGGGGGGGCGGCAGATACGCAGTATTTT